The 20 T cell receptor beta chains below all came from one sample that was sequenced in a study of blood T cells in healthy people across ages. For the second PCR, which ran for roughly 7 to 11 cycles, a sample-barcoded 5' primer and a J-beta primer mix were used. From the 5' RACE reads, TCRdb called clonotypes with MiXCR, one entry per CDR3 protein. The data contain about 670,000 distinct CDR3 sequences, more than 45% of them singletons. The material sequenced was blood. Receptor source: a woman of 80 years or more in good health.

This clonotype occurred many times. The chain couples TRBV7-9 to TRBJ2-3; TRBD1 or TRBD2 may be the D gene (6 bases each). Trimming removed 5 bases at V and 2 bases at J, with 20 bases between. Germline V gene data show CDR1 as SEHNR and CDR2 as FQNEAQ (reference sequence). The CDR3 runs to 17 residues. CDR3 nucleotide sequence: TGTGCCAGCAGCCCGCTATGGGGGGCGGGTACCACAGATACGCAGTATTTT. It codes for CASSPLWGAGTTDTQYF.

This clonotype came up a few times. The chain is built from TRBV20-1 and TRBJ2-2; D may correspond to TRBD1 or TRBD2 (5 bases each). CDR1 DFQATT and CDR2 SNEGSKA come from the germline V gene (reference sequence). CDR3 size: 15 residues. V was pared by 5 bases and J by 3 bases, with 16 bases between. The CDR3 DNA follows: TGCAGTGCTGCAAGGGGTGAGCGGCACACCGGGGAGCTGTTTTTT. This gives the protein CSAARGERHTGELFF.

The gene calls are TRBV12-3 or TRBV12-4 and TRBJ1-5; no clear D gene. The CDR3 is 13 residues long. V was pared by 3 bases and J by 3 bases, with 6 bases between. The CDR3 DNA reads TGTGCCAGCAGTTTCACGGCCAATCAGCCCCAGCATTTT. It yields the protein CASSFTANQPQHF.

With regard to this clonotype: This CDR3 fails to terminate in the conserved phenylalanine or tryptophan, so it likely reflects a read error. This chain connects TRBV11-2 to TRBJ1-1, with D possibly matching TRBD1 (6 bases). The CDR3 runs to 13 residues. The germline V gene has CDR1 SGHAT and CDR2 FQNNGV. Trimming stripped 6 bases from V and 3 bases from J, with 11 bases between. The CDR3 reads CASSPQGYTEAFL. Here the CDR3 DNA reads TGTGCCAGCAGTCCTCAGGGGTACACTGAAGCTTTCCTT.

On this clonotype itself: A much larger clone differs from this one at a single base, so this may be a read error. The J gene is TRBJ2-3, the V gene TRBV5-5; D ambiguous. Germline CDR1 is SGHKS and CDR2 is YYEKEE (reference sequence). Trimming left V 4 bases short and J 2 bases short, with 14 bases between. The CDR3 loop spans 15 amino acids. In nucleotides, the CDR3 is TGTGCCAGCAGCCGAGCTTTAGGTGACACAGATACGCAGTATTTT. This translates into CASSRALGDTDTQYF.

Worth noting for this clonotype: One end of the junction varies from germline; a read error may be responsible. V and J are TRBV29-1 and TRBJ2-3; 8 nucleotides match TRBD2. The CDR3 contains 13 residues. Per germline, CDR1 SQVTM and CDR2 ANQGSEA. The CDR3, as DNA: TGCAGCGTCGAAGCGGGAGCCACAGATACGCAGTATTTT. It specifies CSVEAGATDTQYF.

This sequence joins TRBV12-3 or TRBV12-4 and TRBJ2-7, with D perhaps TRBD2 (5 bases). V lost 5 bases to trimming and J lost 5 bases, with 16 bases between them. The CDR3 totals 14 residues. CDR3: CASSVGLADHEQYF. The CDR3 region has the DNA TGTGCCAGCAGTGTAGGGCTAGCCGACCACGAGCAGTACTTC.

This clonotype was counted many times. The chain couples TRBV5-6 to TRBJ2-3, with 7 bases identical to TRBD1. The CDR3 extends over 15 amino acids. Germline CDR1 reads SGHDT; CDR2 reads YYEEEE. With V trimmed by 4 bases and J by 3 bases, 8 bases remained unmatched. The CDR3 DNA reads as TGTGCCAGCAGCGAAACAGGGGTCGGTACAGATACGCAGTATTTT. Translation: CASSETGVGTDTQYF.

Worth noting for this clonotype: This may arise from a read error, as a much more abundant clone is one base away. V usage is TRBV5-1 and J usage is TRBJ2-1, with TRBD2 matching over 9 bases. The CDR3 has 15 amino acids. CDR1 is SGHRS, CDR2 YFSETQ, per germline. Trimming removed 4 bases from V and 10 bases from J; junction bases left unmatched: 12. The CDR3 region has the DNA TGCGCCAGCAGCACCCGCGGGGGGGCGAAAAAGGAGCAGTTCTTC. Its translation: CASSTRGGAKKEQFF.

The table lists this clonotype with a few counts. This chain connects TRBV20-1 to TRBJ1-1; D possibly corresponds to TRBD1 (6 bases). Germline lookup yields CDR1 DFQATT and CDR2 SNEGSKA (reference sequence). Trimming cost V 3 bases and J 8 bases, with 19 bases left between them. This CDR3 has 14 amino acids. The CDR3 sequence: CSARNRVGLIEAFF. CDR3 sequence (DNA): TGCAGTGCTAGGAACAGGGTAGGCTTGATCGAAGCTTTCTTT.

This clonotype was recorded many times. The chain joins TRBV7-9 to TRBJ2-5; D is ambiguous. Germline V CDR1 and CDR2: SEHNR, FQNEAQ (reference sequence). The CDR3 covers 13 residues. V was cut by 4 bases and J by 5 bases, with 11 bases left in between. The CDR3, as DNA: TGTGCCAGCAGCTCATGGGCAGAGGAGACCCAGTACTTC. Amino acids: CASSSWAEETQYF.

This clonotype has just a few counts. The CDR3 spells CASSLRGDNQPQHF. The CDR3 DNA follows: TGTGCCAGCAGCCTTAGGGGAGACAATCAGCCCCAGCATTTT. The chain employs TRBV27 and TRBJ1-5; tentatively, D is TRBD1 (5 bases). There are 14 residues in the CDR3. Trimming cost V 6 bases and J 3 bases, with 12 bases left between them. The V gene's germline CDR1 is MNHEY and CDR2 SMNVEV (reference sequence).

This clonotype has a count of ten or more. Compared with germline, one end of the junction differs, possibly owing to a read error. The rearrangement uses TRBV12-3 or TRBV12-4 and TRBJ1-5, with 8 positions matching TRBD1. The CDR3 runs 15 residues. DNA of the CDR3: TGTGCCAGCAGGTTAGGGGACAGGCTTGGACAGCCCCAGCATTTT. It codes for CASRLGDRLGQPQHF.

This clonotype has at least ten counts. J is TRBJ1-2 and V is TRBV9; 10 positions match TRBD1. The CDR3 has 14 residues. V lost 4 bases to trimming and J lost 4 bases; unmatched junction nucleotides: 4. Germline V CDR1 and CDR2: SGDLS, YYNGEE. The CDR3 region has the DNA TGTGCCAGCAGCCTTGGACAGGGGGGCTATGGCTACACCTTC. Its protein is CASSLGQGGYGYTF. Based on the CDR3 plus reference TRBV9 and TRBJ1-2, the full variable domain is DSGVTQTPKHLITATGQRVTLRCSPRSGDLSVYWYQQSLDQGLQFLIQYYNGEERAKGNILERFSAQQFPDLHSELNLSSLELGDSALYFCASSLGQGGYGYTFGSGTRLTVV.

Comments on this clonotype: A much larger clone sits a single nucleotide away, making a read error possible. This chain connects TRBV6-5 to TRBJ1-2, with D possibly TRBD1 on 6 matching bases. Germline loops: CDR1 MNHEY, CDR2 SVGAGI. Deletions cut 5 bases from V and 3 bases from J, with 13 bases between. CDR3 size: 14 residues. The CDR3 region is CASSDGGAHYGYTF. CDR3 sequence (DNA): TGTGCCAGCAGTGACGGGGGGGCCCACTATGGCTACACCTTC.

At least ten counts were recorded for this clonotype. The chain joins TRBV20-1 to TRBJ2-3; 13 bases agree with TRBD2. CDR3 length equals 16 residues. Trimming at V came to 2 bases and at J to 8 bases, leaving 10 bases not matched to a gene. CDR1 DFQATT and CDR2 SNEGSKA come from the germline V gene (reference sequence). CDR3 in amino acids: CSARKTSGRPHGTQYF. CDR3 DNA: TGCAGTGCTAGAAAGACTAGCGGGAGGCCGCATGGTACGCAGTATTTT.

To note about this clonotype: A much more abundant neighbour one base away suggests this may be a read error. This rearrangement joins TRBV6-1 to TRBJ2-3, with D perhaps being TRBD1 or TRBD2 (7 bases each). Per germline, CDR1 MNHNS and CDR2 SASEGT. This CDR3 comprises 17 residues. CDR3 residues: CAGSRGGALQAGQTQYF. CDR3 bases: TGTGCCGGCAGTCGGGGAGGGGCCCTTCAAGCGGGACAGACGCAGTATTTT.

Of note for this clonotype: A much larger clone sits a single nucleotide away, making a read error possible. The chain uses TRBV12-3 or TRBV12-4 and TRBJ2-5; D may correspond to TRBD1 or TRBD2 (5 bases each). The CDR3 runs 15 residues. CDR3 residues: CASSFRATLGETRYF. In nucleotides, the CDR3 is TGTGCCAGCAGTTTTCGGGCTACACTAGGGGAGACCCGGTACTTC.

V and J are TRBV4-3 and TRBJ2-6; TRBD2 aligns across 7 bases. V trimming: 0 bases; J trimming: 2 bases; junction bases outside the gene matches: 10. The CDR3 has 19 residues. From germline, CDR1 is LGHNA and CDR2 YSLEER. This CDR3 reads CASSQDSMGLRAGANVLTF. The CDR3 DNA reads TGCGCCAGCAGCCAAGATAGTATGGGACTACGGGCTGGGGCCAACGTCCTGACTTTC.

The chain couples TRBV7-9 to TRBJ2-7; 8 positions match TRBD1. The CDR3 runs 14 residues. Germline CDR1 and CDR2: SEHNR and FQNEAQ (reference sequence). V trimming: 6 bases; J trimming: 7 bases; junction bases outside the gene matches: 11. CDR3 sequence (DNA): TGTGCCAGCAGACGGACAGGGTTAGGAAATGAGCAGTACTTC. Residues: CASRRTGLGNEQYF.